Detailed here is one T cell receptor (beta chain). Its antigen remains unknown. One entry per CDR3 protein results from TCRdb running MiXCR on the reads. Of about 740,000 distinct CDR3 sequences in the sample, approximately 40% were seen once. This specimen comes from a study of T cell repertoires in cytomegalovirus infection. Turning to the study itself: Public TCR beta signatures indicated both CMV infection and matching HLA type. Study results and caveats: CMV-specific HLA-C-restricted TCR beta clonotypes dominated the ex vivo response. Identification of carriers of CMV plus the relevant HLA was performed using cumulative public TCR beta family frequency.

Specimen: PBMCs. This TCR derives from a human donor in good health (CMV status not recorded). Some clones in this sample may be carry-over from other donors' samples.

The CDR3 is CASSSNRVTNEKLFF. The CDR3 DNA reads as TGTGCCAGCAGCTCGAACAGGGTCACTAATGAAAAACTGTTTTTT. The chain uses TRBV7-9 and TRBJ1-4; possibly TRBD1 for D (6 bases). Germline CDR1 and CDR2: SEHNR and FQNEAQ (reference sequence). Trimming took off 4 bases at V and 2 bases at J, with 11 bases between the two ends. The CDR3 runs to 15 residues. Variable domain in full (rest from reference TRBV7-9 and TRBJ1-4): DTGVSQNPRHKITKRGQNVTFRCDPISEHNRLYWYRQTLGQGPEFLTYFQNEAQLEKSRLLSDRFSAERPKGSFSTLEIQRTEQGDSAMYLCASSSNRVTNEKLFFGSGTQLSVL.